The table lists the clone carrying this T cell receptor beta chain with a few counts. The antigen remains unidentified. Template switching supplied a universal primer site; unique molecular identifiers were carried on the cDNA. TCRdb itself ran the 5' RACE reads through MiXCR, one entry per CDR3 protein. The repertoire has about 920,000 distinct CDR3 sequences, 9% to 15% of them found once; the top ten carry 1.5% to 2%. This specimen comes from a study of identical twins. The study's findings and limits: It was possible that invariant MAIT and iNKT cells partly confounded the zero-insertion analyses.

The same data also went into a second study, on yellow fever vaccine responses in identical twins.

Source material: PBMCs. The clonotype comes from a woman aged 18-29 years in good health.

The CDR3 nucleotides are TGCGCCGGATTCAGGGGGAGGTCCGGGGAGCTGTTTTTT. Translation gives CAGFRGRSGELFF. The chain uses TRBV10-2 and TRBJ2-2, with D perhaps TRBD1 (7 bases). Trimming pared 11 bases from V and 6 bases from J, leaving 16 bases between. The germline CDR1 and CDR2 sequences are WSHSY and SAAADI. The CDR3 contains 13 residues.